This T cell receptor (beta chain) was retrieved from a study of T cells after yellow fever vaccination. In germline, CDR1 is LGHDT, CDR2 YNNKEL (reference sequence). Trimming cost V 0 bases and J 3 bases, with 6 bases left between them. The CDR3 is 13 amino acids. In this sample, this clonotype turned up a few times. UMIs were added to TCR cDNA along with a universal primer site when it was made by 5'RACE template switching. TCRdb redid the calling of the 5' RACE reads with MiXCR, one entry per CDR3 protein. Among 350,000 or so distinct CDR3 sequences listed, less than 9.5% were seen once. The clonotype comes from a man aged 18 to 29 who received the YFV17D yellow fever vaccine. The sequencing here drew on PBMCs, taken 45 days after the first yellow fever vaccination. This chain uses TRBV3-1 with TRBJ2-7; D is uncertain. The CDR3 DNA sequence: TGTGCCAGCAGCCAAGATCCGAGCTACGAGCAGTACGTC. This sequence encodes CASSQDPSYEQYV.